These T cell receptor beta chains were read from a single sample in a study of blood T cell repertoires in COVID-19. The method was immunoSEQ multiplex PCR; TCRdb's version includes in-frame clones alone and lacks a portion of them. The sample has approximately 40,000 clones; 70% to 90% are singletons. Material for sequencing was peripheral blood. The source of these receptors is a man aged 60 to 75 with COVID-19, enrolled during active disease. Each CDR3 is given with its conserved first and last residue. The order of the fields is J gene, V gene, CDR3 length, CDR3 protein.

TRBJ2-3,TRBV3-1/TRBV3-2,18,CASSQDTSGSRGSDTQYF
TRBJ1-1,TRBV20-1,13,CSASGFEVTEAFF
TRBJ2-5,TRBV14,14,CASSQGVGRETQYF
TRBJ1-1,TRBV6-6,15,CASSYTGQGTTEAFF
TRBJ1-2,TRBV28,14,CASTLDRGLGSYTF
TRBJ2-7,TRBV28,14,CASSSDSGSLRQYF
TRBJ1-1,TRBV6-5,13,CASSYSANTEAFF
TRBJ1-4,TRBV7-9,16,CASSLALGQNNEKLFF
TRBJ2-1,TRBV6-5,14,CASSGLADANEQFF
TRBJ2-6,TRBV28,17,CASRMTGMKVGANVLTF
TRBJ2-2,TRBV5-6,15,CASRSTGGFTGELFF
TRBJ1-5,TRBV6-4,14,CADGGKYSNQPQHF
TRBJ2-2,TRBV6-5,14,CASSYGTSTGELFF
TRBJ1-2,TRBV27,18,CASSSRTGFRALGYGYTF